The source of this TCR beta chain is a study of control samples from healthy donors and cancer patients. This clone has only a few counts. The CDR3 consists of 15 residues. Germline V gene sequence: CDR1 SGHTA, CDR2 FQGNSA. Trimming took off 2 bases at V and 3 bases at J, with 14 bases between the two ends. The repertoire was sequenced with immunoSEQ multiplex PCR; TCRdb's copy has only in-frame clones and lacks some. The sample lists 100,000 to 150,000 clones, 80% to 95% occurring once. The sample was blood. The sequence came from a man aged 18 to 30 in good health. The J gene is TRBJ2-7, the V gene TRBV7-2; D possibly uses TRBD1 or TRBD2 (5 bases each). In DNA, the CDR3 is TGTGCCAGCAGCTTAAGCGGTCAGGGTGGCTACGAGCAGTACTTC. Amino acids: CASSLSGQGGYEQYF.